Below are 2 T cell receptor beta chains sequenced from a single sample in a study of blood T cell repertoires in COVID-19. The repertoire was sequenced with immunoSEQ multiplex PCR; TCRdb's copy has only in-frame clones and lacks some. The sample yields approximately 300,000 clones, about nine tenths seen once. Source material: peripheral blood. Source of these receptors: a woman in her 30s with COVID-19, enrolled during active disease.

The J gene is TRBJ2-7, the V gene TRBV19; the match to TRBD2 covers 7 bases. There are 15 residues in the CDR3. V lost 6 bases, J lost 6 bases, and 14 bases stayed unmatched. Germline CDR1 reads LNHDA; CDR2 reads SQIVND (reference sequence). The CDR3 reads CASSPRWEGRIEQYF. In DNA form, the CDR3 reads TGTGCCAGTAGCCCCAGGTGGGAGGGCCGGATCGAGCAGTACTTC.

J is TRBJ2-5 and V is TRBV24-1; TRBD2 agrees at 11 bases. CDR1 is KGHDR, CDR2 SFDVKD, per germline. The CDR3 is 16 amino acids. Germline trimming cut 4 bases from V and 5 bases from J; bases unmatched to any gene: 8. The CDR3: CATSDLSPSGRETQYF. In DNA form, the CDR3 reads TGTGCCACCAGTGACCTGTCCCCTAGCGGGAGGGAGACCCAGTACTTC.